This T cell receptor (beta chain) appears in the sequencing data of a study of blood T cell repertoires in COVID-19 (TCRdb year 2020). Describing the broader study: Samples covering the acute and convalescent phases of COVID-19 were provided by collaborators in the United States, Italy and Spain. The material from the prospective study consisted of cDNA or gDNA derived from T cells, B-cell-depleted T cells, or PBMCs. HLA class I and class II types, where available, came from metadata supplied by the sample provider rather than from assay-based typing. A freely available public database, intended as a resource for researchers studying the immune response to SARS-CoV-2, is where the repertoires were released. A de-identified subject ID, COVID-19 status, age in years and sex were almost always included in the sample metadata. The samples were drawn from two sources: the first 160 participants of the ongoing ImmuneRACE study, and 1,000 to 1,500 subjects contributed by 6 global collaborators. Deeply sampled blood TCRbeta repertoires from subjects exposed to, actively infected with, or recovered from COVID-19 were included in the dataset. Broad study findings and their caveats: The amount of clinical and demographic metadata varied by source and participant and was provided uncurated.

TCRbeta CDR3 regions were amplified from genomic DNA using the immunoSEQ Assay, a bias-controlled multiplex PCR. The original methods were these. Nucleated cell counts per sample were estimated from amplification of reference gene primers within the assay. To quantify the absolute abundance of each unique TCRbeta CDR3 rearrangement, sequence reads were collapsed and filtered. Productive Simpson clonality was computed per sample as the square root of Simpson's diversity index over productive rearrangements. In TCRdb, the immuneACCESS table is reduced to in-frame sequences with V and J assigned. These tables do not hold every clone; where another copy was compared, an unresolved V gene accounts for under half, and the others remain unexplained. Clonal size and the V and J genes are those of that table, whereas D and trimming came from the DNA. The sample has about 150,000 clones on record, 85% to 90% of them singletons. 2.5% to 3% of the sample is taken by the ten largest.

Collaborating institutions collected whole blood in K2EDTA tubes following their own protocols. For TCRbeta analysis, collaborators shipped samples as frozen whole blood, isolated PBMCs, or DNA extracted from either of those sample types. As to this clone: Its antigen has not been determined. The record has no base qualities; no much larger clone is one base away.

Inclusive of the bounding cysteine and phenylalanine, the CDR3 is 15 residues long. CDR3 DNA is the only sequence kept; it has 45 bases, read in frame from the first base. The trim is 5 bases for V and 3 bases for J, with a gap of 14 bases between the germline ends. Taken from the germline V gene, the CDR1 and CDR2 loops are MDHEN and SYDVKM. The receptor comes from a man between 60 and 75 years old with active or convalescent COVID-19. The sample was peripheral blood. The sequence is built from TRBV28 and TRBJ1-3; the D gene is possibly TRBD1, with 6 bases matching. The CDR3 sequence is CASSQGGPGGNTIYF. The bases are TGTGCCAGCAGTCAAGGGGGACCCGGTGGAAACACCATATATTTT.